This T cell receptor beta chain was sequenced for a study of immune evolution from preneoplasia to lung adenocarcinoma. About the research overall: HLA loss of heterozygosity: roughly 6.4% AIS, about 15% MIA, over 30% ADC, none AAH. Broader study findings: T cell clonality was higher in KRAS-mutant than EGFR-mutant or wild-type nodules.

The trim removed 1 base at V and 9 bases at J, leaving 3 bases unmatched. Germline CDR1 SGHVS, CDR2 FQNEAQ. The CDR3 runs 15 residues. On this clone itself: The antigen is unknown.

Patients had resection in Japan or China between about 2013 and 2017. Macro-dissection enriched premalignant or tumor cells before nucleic acid extraction. Only in-frame clones appear in the TCRdb table, and some are missing; sequencing was by immunoSEQ multiplex PCR. The sample yields about 15,000 clones, approximately 78% seen once. Material: FFPE minimally invasive lung adenocarcinoma tissue. This clonotype was obtained from a person aged 65 to 85 with lung adenocarcinoma. The chain combines TRBV7-8 with TRBJ2-1, with 13 nucleotides matching TRBD2. This chain's CDR3 is CASSLGLAGGGEQFF. DNA of the CDR3: TGTGCCAGCAGCTTAGGACTAGCGGGAGGTGGTGAGCAGTTCTTC.